The subject of this entry is one T cell receptor beta chain. The source of the sample is a study of blood T cell repertoires in COVID-19. The CDR3 spans 16 residues. The V end was cut by 5 bases, the J end by 0 bases, with 16 bases between. From germline, CDR1 is SEHNR and CDR2 FQNEAQ (reference sequence). Assay used: immunoSEQ multiplex PCR; TCRdb lists only in-frame clones, some missing. The repertoire includes 200,000 to 300,000 clones, 65% to 90% of them detected once, and approximately 2.4% sits in the top ten. The source is a man in his forties who had recovered from COVID-19. The sequenced sample was peripheral blood. This chain joins TRBV7-9 and TRBJ1-1; D remains ambiguous. As DNA, the CDR3 is TGTGCCAGCAGCCTAGGGTATCTGGCTCTGAACACTGAAGCTTTCTTT. Encoded protein: CASSLGYLALNTEAFF.